These 32 T cell receptor beta chains originate from one sample sequenced in a study of T cells after yellow fever vaccination. TCRdb reanalysed the 5' RACE reads using MiXCR and keeps one entry per CDR3 protein. The table shows 250,000 to 350,000 distinct CDR3 sequences, with over 3.5% occurring only once. Here the sequenced sample was PBMCs, taken 15 days after the yellow fever booster vaccination. These receptors originate from a young man who received the YFV17D yellow fever vaccine.

This clonotype was recorded at least ten times. The V call is TRBV24-1, the J call TRBJ2-1; unclear D gene. There are 13 residues in the CDR3. In germline, CDR1 is KGHDR, CDR2 SFDVKD. V dropped 11 bases and J dropped 1 base, with 11 bases sitting between them. The CDR3: CAITDGSYNEQFF. Written as DNA, the CDR3 is TGTGCCATTACGGACGGATCCTACAATGAGCAGTTCTTC.

This clonotype was seen more than once but under ten times. The V and J genes are TRBV4-2 and TRBJ2-6; D remains ambiguous. Germline-derived CDR1 and CDR2 are LGHNA and YNFKEQ. Trimming cost V 1 base and J 1 base, with 11 bases left between them. This CDR3 region has 17 residues. CDR3 nucleotide sequence: TGTGCCAGCAGCCAAGGTCAAGGTAATTCTGGGGCCAACGTCCTGACTTTC. Its protein is CASSQGQGNSGANVLTF.

This clonotype was recorded at least ten times. The gene calls are TRBV10-2 and TRBJ2-5; unclear D gene. This CDR3 comprises 13 residues. V was trimmed by 5 bases and J by 5 bases, leaving 12 bases between them. CDR1 and CDR2 (germline): WSHSY, SAAADI. The CDR3 loop reads CASSSTRVETQYF. The CDR3 DNA is TGCGCCAGCAGTAGTACGCGAGTCGAGACCCAGTACTTC.

This clonotype was found many times. This chain joins TRBV30 and TRBJ1-5, with D unresolved. The CDR3 runs to 13 residues. V lost 0 bases, J lost 7 bases, and 10 bases lay in between. Germline V CDR1 and CDR2: GTSNPN, SVGIG (reference sequence). In DNA, the CDR3 is TGTGCCTGGAGTGTCGGCAGTCAGCAGCCCCAGCATTTT. This encodes CAWSVGSQQPQHF. The whole variable domain, remainder taken from reference TRBV30 and TRBJ1-5, is SQTIHQWPATLVQPVGSPLSLECTVEGTSNPNLYWYRQAAGRGLQLLFYSVGIGQISSEVPQNLSASRPQDRQFILSSKKLLLSDSGFYLCAWSVGSQQPQHFGDGTRLSIL.

This clonotype was counted a few times. The V gene is TRBV9, the J gene TRBJ2-7; the D is unclear. CDR3 length equals 14 residues. The V gene lost 0 bases and the J gene lost 0 bases, with 7 bases spanning the gap. CDR1 SGDLS and CDR2 YYNGEE come from the germline V gene. The CDR3 DNA reads as TGTGCCAGCAGCGTAGTCGACGGCTCCTACGAGCAGTACTTC. Its translation is CASSVVDGSYEQYF.

This clonotype was recorded at least ten times. The CDR3 bases are TGTGCCAGCAGCCGACTCGGGGCGGGGAAAGAGACCCAGTACTTC. Its protein is CASSRLGAGKETQYF. The rearrangement joins TRBV7-6 to TRBJ2-5; D possibly corresponds to TRBD2 (6 bases). CDR3 size: 15 residues. Trimming removed 5 bases at V and 3 bases at J, with 16 bases between. Looked up from germline, CDR1 is SGHVS and CDR2 is FNYEAQ.

The CDR3 protein is CASSQVDGEVGEQYF. CDR3 nucleotide sequence: TGTGCCAGCAGCCAAGTTGACGGCGAGGTAGGCGAGCAGTACTTC. J is TRBJ2-7 and V is TRBV14; no firm D call. V lost 1 base to trimming and J lost 6 bases, with 16 bases between them. This CDR3 contains 15 residues. Germline loops: CDR1 SGHDN, CDR2 FVKESK. Supplemented by reference TRBV14 and TRBJ2-7, the full variable domain reads EAGVTQFPSHSVIEKGQTVTLRCDPISGHDNLYWYRRVMGKEIKFLLHFVKESKQDESGMPNNRFLAERTGGTYSTLKVQPAELEDSGVYFCASSQVDGEVGEQYFGPGTRLTVT.

In its sample, this clonotype was seen many times. The chain employs TRBV7-2 and TRBJ1-5; D remains unclear. V lost 5 bases, J lost 2 bases, and 13 bases lay in between. In germline, CDR1 is SGHTA, CDR2 FQGNSA. The CDR3 spans 15 residues. The CDR3, as DNA: TGTGCCAGCAGCCTCGACACGGCGGGCAATCAGCCCCAGCATTTT. It encodes CASSLDTAGNQPQHF.

In this sample, this clonotype turned up many times. The V call is TRBV15, the J call TRBJ2-5; D call uncertain. This CDR3 is built from 12 residues. The germline V gene encodes CDR1 LNHNV and CDR2 YYDKDF (reference sequence). V lost 1 base and J lost 2, with 2 bases in between. CDR3 sequence: CATSRVQETQYF. The CDR3, as DNA: TGTGCCACCAGCAGAGTTCAAGAGACCCAGTACTTC.

The CDR3 region has the DNA TGTGCCAGCAGCTTAATGACAGGGGACGATGGCTACACCTTC. Translation: CASSLMTGDDGYTF. The J gene is TRBJ1-2, the V gene TRBV7-9, with 8 nucleotides matching TRBD1. CDR3 length equals 14 residues. The ends lost 2 bases at V and 6 bases at J; junction bases unmatched: 5. CDR1 is SEHNR and CDR2 is FQNEAQ in the germline V gene (reference sequence). Drawing the rest from reference TRBV7-9 and TRBJ1-2, the complete variable domain is DTGVSQNPRHKITKRGQNVTFRCDPISEHNRLYWYRQTLGQGPEFLTYFQNEAQLEKSRLLSDRFSAERPKGSFSTLEIQRTEQGDSAMYLCASSLMTGDDGYTFGSGTRLTVV.

The chain recombines TRBV2 with TRBJ2-2; TRBD2 matches at 7 bases. CDR3 size: 15 residues. Looked up from germline, CDR1 is SNHLY and CDR2 is FYNNEI. V was clipped by 5 bases and J by 0 bases; unmatched bases: 3. The CDR3 DNA follows: TGTGCCAGCAGTAGGGCGGGAGCGAACACCGGGGAGCTGTTTTTT. Translated, it gives CASSRAGANTGELFF.

This clonotype was recorded a few times. This rearrangement joins TRBV6-5 to TRBJ1-1, with D perhaps matching TRBD1 (6 bases). V was clipped by 5 bases and J by 12 bases, with 19 bases between them. This CDR3 spans 13 amino acids. The germline CDR1 and CDR2 sequences are MNHEY and SVGAGI. The CDR3 DNA reads TGTGCCAGCAGTGCCCAGGGGTCGGCCGGCTCTTTCTTT. Amino acids: CASSAQGSAGSFF.

This sequence joins TRBV7-9 and TRBJ2-7, with D possibly TRBD2 on 5 matching bases. V shed 4 bases and J shed 6 bases, with 19 bases lying between them. CDR3 length: 15 residues. Germline CDR1 reads SEHNR; CDR2 reads FQNEAQ (reference sequence). The CDR3 DNA reads as TGTGCCAGCAGCTCCCCTGGCGGCCGTCGGGGCGAGCAGTACGTC. Amino acid sequence: CASSSPGGRRGEQYV.

This clonotype was detected only a few times. This rearrangement joins TRBV24-1 to TRBJ2-1, with 8 bases aligning to TRBD2. CDR3 size: 15 residues. Germline trimming cut 3 bases from V and 11 bases from J; bases unmatched to any gene: 11. Germline V CDR1 and CDR2: KGHDR, SFDVKD. The CDR3 loop reads CATSDPQSGGEKQFF. The CDR3 DNA is TGTGCCACCAGTGATCCACAGAGCGGGGGTGAGAAGCAGTTCTTC.

This clonotype has just a few counts. The chain employs TRBV2 and TRBJ1-2, with D possibly being TRBD1 (5 bases). Trimming left V 8 bases short and J 4 bases short, with 17 bases between. The CDR3 contains 14 residues. Germline CDR1 and CDR2: SNHLY and FYNNEI. CDR3 sequence reads: CASGEGTWGYGYTF. The DNA for the CDR3 is TGTGCCAGCGGGGAGGGGACCTGGGGCTATGGCTACACCTTC.

This clonotype has only a few counts. This chain connects TRBV4-3 to TRBJ1-2; 7 bases align to TRBD1. Germline V gene sequence: CDR1 LGHNA, CDR2 YSLEER. V shed 0 bases, J shed 5 bases, and the junction held 12 bases outside the gene matches. CDR3 length: 17 amino acids. As DNA, the CDR3 is TGCGCCAGCAGCCAAGAGTGGAACTGGGACAGTGGGTATGGCTACACCTTC. Translation: CASSQEWNWDSGYGYTF.

This clonotype turned up a few times. The V and J genes are TRBV5-1 and TRBJ2-7, with 8 bases that match TRBD1. V dropped 4 bases and J dropped 6; count of bases not matched to a gene: 3. Per germline, CDR1 SGHRS and CDR2 YFSETQ. This CDR3 region has 12 residues. The CDR3 DNA follows: TGCGCCAGCAGCCCGGACAGGGCCGAGCAGTACTTC. Its protein is CASSPDRAEQYF. The whole variable domain, remainder taken from reference TRBV5-1 and TRBJ2-7, is KAGVTQTPRYLIKTRGQQVTLSCSPISGHRSVSWYQQTPGQGLQFLFEYFSETQRNKGNFPGRFSGRQFSNSRSEMNVSTLELGDSALYLCASSPDRAEQYFGPGTRLTVT.

This clonotype was seen repeatedly, ten times or more. The V call is TRBV9, the J call TRBJ2-1; TRBD2 matches 13 bases. The length of the CDR3 is 15 residues. CDR1 and CDR2 from the germline V gene are SGDLS and YYNGEE. J gave up 5 bases and V 4 bases, and 3 bases lay outside the gene matches. The CDR3 spells CASSFGTSGDNEQFF. For the CDR3, the DNA is TGTGCCAGCAGCTTCGGGACTAGCGGGGACAATGAGCAGTTCTTC.

V and J are TRBV6-5 and TRBJ1-5; D unresolved. The CDR3 has 14 residues. Trimming shortened V by 2 bases and J by 0 bases, and 5 bases separated the two germline ends. Germline V gene data show CDR1 as MNHEY and CDR2 as SVGAGI. CDR3 nucleotide sequence: TGTGCCAGCAGTTACGCGAGTAGCAATCAGCCCCAGCATTTT. This encodes CASSYASSNQPQHF.

The CDR3 spells CASNSRAEGKDEQYF. In DNA form, the CDR3 reads TGTGCCAGCAACTCAAGAGCGGAGGGTAAGGACGAGCAGTACTTC. The rearrangement joins TRBV27 to TRBJ2-7, with TRBD2 as a possible D gene (6 bases). Trimming removed 7 bases from V and 5 bases from J, with 21 bases in between. The CDR3 runs to 15 residues. Germline CDR1 and CDR2: MNHEY and SMNVEV (reference sequence).

This clonotype was observed many times. The rearrangement links TRBV5-5 to TRBJ1-6; 7 nucleotides line up with TRBD1. The CDR3 contains 15 residues. Looked up from germline, CDR1 is SGHKS and CDR2 is YYEKEE (reference sequence). With 2 bases clipped from V and 7 bases from J, the junction kept 6 bases outside the gene matches. The CDR3 loop reads CASSLPGQLNSPLHF. The CDR3 DNA reads TGTGCCAGCAGCTTACCGGGACAGCTAAATTCACCCCTCCACTTT.

This clonotype showed up many times. The chain carries TRBV9 and TRBJ2-3; 9 bases fit TRBD2. Losses at the gene ends were 4 bases for V and 6 bases for J; bases not matched to a gene: 15. Germline CDR1 is SGDLS and CDR2 is YYNGEE. This CDR3 has 17 amino acids. This chain's CDR3 is CASSSPSVAGARDTQYF. In DNA, the CDR3 is TGTGCCAGCAGCTCCCCCTCGGTAGCGGGGGCTCGGGATACGCAGTATTTT.

Many counts were recorded for this clonotype. V and J are TRBV5-1 and TRBJ2-1; D is uncertain. The CDR3 has 11 amino acids. Trimming cost V 2 bases and J 5 bases, with 2 bases left between them. Germline assignment: CDR1 SGHRS and CDR2 YFSETQ. CDR3 sequence: CASSFDNEQFF. In DNA, the CDR3 is TGCGCCAGCAGCTTCGACAATGAGCAGTTCTTC.

This clonotype was picked up many times. V gene TRBV6-5 combines with J gene TRBJ2-5; 15 nucleotides align to TRBD2. This CDR3 is built from 14 residues. V shed 6 bases and J 9 bases; nucleotides not matched to a gene: 5. The germline V gene encodes CDR1 MNHEY and CDR2 SVGAGI. CDR3 coding DNA: TGTGCCAGCAGCCTCGGGACTAGCGGGGGGCCCCAGTACTTC. This sequence encodes CASSLGTSGGPQYF.

Many counts were recorded for this clonotype. V and J are TRBV20-1 and TRBJ2-7; D call uncertain. The CDR3 has 12 amino acids. V was trimmed by 5 bases and J by 2 bases, leaving 10 bases between them. Germline lookup yields CDR1 DFQATT and CDR2 SNEGSKA (reference sequence). The CDR3 loop is CSARQGPYEQYF. The CDR3 DNA is TGCAGTGCTCGGCAAGGGCCCTACGAGCAGTACTTC.

In its sample, this clonotype was seen a few times. The chain joins TRBV7-2 to TRBJ2-5, with TRBD2 matching over 11 bases. Germline V CDR1 and CDR2: SGHTA, FQGNSA. V was pared by 5 bases and J by 5 bases, with 7 bases of the junction left unmatched. The CDR3 totals 15 residues. CDR3: CASSPLAGGWETQYF. In nucleotides, the CDR3 is TGTGCCAGCAGCCCGCTAGCGGGGGGTTGGGAGACCCAGTACTTC. Filled out from reference TRBV7-2 and TRBJ2-5, the complete variable domain reads GAGVSQSPSNKVTEKGKDVELRCDPISGHTALYWYRQSLGQGLEFLIYFQGNSAPDKSGLPSDRFSAERTGGSVSTLTIQRTQQEDSAVYLCASSPLAGGWETQYFGPGTRLLVL.

This clonotype turned up a few times. The chain has TRBV6-5 and TRBJ1-4; 7 bases match TRBD1. The junction had 6 bases not matched to a gene; V was cut back by 1 base and J by 7 bases. Germline-derived CDR1 and CDR2 are MNHEY and SVGAGI. The CDR3 sequence is 15 residues long. The CDR3 here is CASSYLGGGGEKLFF. CDR3 nucleotides: TGTGCCAGCAGTTACTTGGGAGGGGGCGGTGAAAAACTGTTTTTT.

This clonotype was seen only a few times. The V gene is TRBV20-1, the J gene TRBJ1-5; no definite D call. From germline, CDR1 is DFQATT and CDR2 SNEGSKA (reference sequence). The CDR3 runs to 12 residues. Trimming removed 7 bases from V and 0 bases from J, with 7 bases in between. The CDR3 coding sequence is TGCAGTGGGTCAGGTAGCAATCAGCCCCAGCATTTT. It translates to CSGSGSNQPQHF.

The chain is built from TRBV5-1 and TRBJ2-7; tentatively, D is TRBD1 or TRBD2 (6 bases each). Germline CDR1 and CDR2: SGHRS and YFSETQ. CDR3 length equals 15 residues. Between the trimmed V and J ends, which lost 2 bases and 2 bases, there was a span of 14 bases. The CDR3 sequence is CASSFTPGAPYEQYF. The CDR3 coding sequence is TGCGCCAGCAGCTTTACACCGGGGGCTCCCTACGAGCAGTACTTC.

This clonotype has ten or more counts. The chain recombines TRBV9 with TRBJ2-2; 8 nucleotides line up with TRBD1. This CDR3 contains 14 residues. The V gene's germline CDR1 is SGDLS and CDR2 YYNGEE. The V gene end was trimmed by 3 bases and the J gene end by 4 bases; junction bases not matched to a gene: 2. The CDR3 DNA reads as TGTGCCAGCAGCGATACAGGGGGCACCGGGGAGCTGTTTTTT. Translating it yields CASSDTGGTGELFF.

This clonotype was seen ten or more times. The chain has TRBV5-1 and TRBJ1-1, with D possibly matching TRBD1 (6 bases). The germline CDR1 and CDR2 sequences are SGHRS and YFSETQ. The CDR3 contains 15 residues. Trimming removed 4 bases from V and 2 bases from J, with 15 bases in between. CDR3 DNA sequence: TGCGCCAGCAGCCCAGACGCGGGACAAAACACTGAAGCTTTCTTT. Encoded protein: CASSPDAGQNTEAFF.

This clonotype came up many times. The chain couples TRBV27 to TRBJ2-7, with D perhaps matching TRBD1 (6 bases). Germline V lookup: CDR1 MNHEY, CDR2 SMNVEV (reference sequence). V lost 6 bases and J lost 0, with 15 bases in between. The CDR3 sequence is 15 residues long. CDR3 residues: CASSYTGTLSYEQYF. The CDR3 coding sequence is TGTGCCAGCAGCTACACCGGGACACTCTCCTACGAGCAGTACTTC.